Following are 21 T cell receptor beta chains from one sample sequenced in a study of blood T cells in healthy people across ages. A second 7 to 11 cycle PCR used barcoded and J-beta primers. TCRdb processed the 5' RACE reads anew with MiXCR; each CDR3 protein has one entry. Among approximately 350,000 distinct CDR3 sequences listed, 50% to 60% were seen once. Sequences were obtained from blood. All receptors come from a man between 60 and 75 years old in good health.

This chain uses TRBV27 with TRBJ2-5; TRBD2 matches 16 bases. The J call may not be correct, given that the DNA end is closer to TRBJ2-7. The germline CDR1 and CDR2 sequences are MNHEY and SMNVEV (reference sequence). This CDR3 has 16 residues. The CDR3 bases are TGTGCCAGCCAAACCGGGACTAGCGGGGGGGTCTACGAGCAGTACTTC. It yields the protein CASQTGTSGGVYEQYF.

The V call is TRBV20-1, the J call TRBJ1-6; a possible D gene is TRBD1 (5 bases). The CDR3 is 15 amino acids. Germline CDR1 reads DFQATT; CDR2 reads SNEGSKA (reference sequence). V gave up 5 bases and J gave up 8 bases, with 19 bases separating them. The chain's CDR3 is CSAPPGRVVDSPLHF. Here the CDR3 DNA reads TGCAGTGCTCCGCCGGGACGGGTGGTTGATTCACCCCTCCACTTT.

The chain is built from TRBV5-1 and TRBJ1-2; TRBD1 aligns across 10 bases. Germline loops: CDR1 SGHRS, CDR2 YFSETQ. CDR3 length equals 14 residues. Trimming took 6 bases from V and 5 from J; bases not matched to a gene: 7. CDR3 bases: TGCGCCAGCAACCCGGGACAGGGGAGATATGGCTACACCTTC. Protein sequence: CASNPGQGRYGYTF.

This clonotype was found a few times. The CDR3 region is CASSPRTSNSPLHF. The CDR3 DNA sequence: TGTGCCAGCTCACCAAGGACATCTAATTCACCCCTCCACTTT. This sequence joins TRBV18 and TRBJ1-6; maybe TRBD1 (5 bases). Trimming left V 2 bases short and J 6 bases short, with 8 bases between. The V gene's germline CDR1 is KGHSH and CDR2 LQKENI. The CDR3 has 14 residues.

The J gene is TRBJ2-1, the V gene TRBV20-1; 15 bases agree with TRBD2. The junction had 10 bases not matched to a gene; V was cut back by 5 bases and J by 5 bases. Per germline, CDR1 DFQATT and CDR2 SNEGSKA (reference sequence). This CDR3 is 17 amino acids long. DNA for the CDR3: TGCAGTGCTCCCCGGACTAGCGGGAGGGTGATTCACAATGAGCAGTTCTTC. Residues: CSAPRTSGRVIHNEQFF.

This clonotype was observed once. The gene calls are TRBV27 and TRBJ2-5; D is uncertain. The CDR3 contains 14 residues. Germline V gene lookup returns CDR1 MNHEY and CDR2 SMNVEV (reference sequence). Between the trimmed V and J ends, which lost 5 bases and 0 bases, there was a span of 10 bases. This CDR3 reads CASSPITYQETQYF. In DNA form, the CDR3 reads TGTGCCAGCAGTCCGATAACGTACCAAGAGACCCAGTACTTC.

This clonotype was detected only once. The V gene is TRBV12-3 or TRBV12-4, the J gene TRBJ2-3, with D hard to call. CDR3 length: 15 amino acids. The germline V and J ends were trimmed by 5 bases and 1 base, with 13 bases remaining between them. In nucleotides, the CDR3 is TGTGCCAGCAGTCCGTTAGCCCCCGGCACAGATACGCAGTATTTT. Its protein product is CASSPLAPGTDTQYF.

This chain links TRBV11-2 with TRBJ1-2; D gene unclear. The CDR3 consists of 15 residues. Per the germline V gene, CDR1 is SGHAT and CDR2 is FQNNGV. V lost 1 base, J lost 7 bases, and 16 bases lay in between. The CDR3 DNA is TGTGCCAGCAGCTTAGGGTCGGGTATGCCGGGTGGCTACACCTTC. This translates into CASSLGSGMPGGYTF.

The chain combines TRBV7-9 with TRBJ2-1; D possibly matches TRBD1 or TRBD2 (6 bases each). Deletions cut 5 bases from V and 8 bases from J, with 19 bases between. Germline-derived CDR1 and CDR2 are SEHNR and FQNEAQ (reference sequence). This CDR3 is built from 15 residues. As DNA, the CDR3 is TGTGCCAGCAGCGCCGGGGGCGTAGGCGGGGATGAGCAGTTCTTC. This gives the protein CASSAGGVGGDEQFF. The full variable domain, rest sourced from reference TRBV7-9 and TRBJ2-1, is DTGVSQNPRHKITKRGQNVTFRCDPISEHNRLYWYRQTLGQGPEFLTYFQNEAQLEKSRLLSDRFSAERPKGSFSTLEIQRTEQGDSAMYLCASSAGGVGGDEQFFGPGTRLTVL.

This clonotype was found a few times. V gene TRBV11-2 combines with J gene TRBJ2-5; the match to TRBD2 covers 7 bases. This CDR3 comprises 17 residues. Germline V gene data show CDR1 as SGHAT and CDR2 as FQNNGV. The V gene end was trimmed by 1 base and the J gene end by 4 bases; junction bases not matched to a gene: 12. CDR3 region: CASSLVGGPKVGETQYF. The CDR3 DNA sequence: TGTGCCAGCAGCTTAGTGGGAGGGCCCAAAGTGGGAGAGACCCAGTACTTC.

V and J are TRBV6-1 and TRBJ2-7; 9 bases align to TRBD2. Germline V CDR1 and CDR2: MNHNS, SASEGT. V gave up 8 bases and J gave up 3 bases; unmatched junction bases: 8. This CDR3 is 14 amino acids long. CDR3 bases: TGTGCCAGCGATTTGACTAGCGGAGGCTACGAGCAGTACTTC. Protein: CASDLTSGGYEQYF.

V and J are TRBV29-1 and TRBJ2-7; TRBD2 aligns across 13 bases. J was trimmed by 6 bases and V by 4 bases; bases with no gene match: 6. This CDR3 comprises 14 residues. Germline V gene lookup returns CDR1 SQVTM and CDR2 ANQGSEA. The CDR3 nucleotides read TGCAGCGTTGCCGAGGGACTAGCGGGATGCGAGCAGTACTTC. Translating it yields CSVAEGLAGCEQYF.

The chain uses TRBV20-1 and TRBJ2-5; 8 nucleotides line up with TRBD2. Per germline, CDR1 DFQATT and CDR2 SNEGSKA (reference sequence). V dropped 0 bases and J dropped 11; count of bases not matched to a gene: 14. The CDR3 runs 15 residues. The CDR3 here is CSAREGSGVMNEQYF. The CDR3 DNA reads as TGCAGTGCTAGAGAGGGTAGCGGGGTCATGAATGAGCAGTACTTC.

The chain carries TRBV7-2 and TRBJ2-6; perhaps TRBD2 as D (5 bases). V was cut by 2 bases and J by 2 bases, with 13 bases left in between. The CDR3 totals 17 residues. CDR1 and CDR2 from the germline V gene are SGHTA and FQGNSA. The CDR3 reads CASSLRRITAGANVLTF. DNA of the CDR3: TGTGCCAGCAGCTTAAGGAGGATTACTGCTGGGGCCAACGTCCTGACTTTC.

The DNA for the CDR3 is TGTGCCAGCAGCTTTATCCGGGAGGGCCGGGACATTCAGTACTTC. Translated: CASSFIREGRDIQYF. The chain is built from TRBV11-2 and TRBJ2-4; 8 bases are a match to TRBD2. After removal of 3 bases from V and 8 bases from J, the junction contained 9 bases not matched to a gene. Per germline, CDR1 SGHAT and CDR2 FQNNGV. The CDR3 loop spans 15 amino acids.

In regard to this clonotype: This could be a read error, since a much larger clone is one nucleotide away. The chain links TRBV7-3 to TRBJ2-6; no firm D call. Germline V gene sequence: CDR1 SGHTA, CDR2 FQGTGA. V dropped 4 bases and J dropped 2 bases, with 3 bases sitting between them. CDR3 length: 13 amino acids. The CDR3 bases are TGTGCCAGCAGCTGTACTGGGGCCAACGTCCTGACTTTC. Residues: CASSCTGANVLTF.

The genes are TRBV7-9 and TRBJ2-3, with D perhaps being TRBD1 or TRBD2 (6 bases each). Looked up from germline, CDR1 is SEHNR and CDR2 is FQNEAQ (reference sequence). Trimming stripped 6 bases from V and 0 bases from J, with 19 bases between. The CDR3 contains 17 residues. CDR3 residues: CASSPRKGGISTDTQYF. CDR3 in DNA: TGTGCCAGCAGTCCTCGCAAGGGGGGCATTAGCACAGATACGCAGTATTTT.

The CDR3 nucleotides read TGTGCCAGCGGGGGGGGAAACAAAAGAGCTTTCTTT. This sequence encodes CASGGGNKRAFF. V usage is TRBV12-3 or TRBV12-4 and J usage is TRBJ1-1, with a possible D match to TRBD1 (5 bases). CDR3 size: 12 residues. The V end was cut by 8 bases, the J end by 10 bases, with 17 bases between.

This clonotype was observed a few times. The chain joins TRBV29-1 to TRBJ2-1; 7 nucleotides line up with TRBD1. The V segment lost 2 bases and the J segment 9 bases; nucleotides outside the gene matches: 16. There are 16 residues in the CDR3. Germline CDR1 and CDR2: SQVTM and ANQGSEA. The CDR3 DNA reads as TGCAGCGTTGAACGTCGGCAGGGAAGGGGGCGGAGTGAGCAGTTCTTC. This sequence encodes CSVERRQGRGRSEQFF.

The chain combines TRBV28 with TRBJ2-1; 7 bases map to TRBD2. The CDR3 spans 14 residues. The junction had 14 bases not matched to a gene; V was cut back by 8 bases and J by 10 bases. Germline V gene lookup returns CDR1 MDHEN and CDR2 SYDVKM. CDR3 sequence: CASRLSMVGGEQFF. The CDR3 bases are TGTGCCAGCCGGCTGAGTATGGTCGGGGGGGAGCAGTTCTTC.

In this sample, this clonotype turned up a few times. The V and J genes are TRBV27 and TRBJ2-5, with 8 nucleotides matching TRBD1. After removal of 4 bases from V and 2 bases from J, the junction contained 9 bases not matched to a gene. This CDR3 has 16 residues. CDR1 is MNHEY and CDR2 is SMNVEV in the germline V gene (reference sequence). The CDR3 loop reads CASSSPYGDRQETQYF. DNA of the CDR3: TGTGCCAGCAGTTCTCCGTATGGGGACAGGCAAGAGACCCAGTACTTC.